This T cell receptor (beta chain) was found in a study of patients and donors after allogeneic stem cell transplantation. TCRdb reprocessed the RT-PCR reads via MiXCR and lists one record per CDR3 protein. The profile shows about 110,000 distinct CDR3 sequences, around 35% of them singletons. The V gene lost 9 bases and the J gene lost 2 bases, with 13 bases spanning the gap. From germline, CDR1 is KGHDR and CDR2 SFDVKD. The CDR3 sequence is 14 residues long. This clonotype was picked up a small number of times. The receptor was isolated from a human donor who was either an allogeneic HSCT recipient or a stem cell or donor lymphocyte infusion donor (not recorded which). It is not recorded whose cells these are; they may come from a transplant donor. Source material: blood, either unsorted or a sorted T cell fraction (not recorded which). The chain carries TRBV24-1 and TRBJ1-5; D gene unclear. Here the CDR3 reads CATGRGFGNQPQHF. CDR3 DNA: TGTGCCACCGGTCGGGGTTTCGGCAATCAGCCCCAGCATTTT.